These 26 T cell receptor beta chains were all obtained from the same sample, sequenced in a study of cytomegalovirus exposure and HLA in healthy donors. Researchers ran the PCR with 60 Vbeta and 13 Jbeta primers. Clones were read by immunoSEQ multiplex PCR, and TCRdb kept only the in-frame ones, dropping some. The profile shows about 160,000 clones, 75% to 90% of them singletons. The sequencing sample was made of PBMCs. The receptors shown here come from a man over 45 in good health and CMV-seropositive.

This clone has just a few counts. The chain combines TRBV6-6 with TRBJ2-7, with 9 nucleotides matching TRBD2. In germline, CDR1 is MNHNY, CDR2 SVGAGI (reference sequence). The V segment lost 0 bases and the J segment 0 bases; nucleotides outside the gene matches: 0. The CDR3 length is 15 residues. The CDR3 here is CASSYSSGSSYEQYF. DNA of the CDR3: TGTGCCAGCAGTTACTCTAGCGGGAGCTCCTACGAGCAGTACTTC.

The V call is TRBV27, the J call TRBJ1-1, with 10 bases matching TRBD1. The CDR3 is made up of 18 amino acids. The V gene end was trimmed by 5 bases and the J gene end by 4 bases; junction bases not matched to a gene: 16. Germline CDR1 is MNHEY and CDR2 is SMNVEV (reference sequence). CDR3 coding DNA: TGTGCCAGCAGTACCTCCCGGGACAGGGGTGTTCTCGGCACTGAAGCTTTCTTT. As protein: CASSTSRDRGVLGTEAFF.

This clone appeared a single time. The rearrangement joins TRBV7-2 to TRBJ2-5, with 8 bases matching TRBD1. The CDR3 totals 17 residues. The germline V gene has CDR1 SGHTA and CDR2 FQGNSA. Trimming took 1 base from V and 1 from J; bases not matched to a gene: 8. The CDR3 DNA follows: TGTGCCAGCAGCTTAGGGACAGGGACTGGAGGCCAAGAGACCCAGTACTTC. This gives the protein CASSLGTGTGGQETQYF.

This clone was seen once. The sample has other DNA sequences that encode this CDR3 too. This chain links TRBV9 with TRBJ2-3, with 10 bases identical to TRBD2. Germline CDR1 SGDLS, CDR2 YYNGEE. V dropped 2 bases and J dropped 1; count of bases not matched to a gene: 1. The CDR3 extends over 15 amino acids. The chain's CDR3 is CASSVGTSGTDTQYF. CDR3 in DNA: TGTGCCAGCAGCGTTGGGACTAGCGGCACAGATACGCAGTATTTT.

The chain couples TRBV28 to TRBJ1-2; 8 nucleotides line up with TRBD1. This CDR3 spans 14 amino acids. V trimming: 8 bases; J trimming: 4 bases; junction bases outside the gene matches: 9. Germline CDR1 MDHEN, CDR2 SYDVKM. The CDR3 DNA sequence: TGTGCCAGCCGTTCAGGGGGCGGCCCCTATGGCTACACCTTC. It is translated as CASRSGGGPYGYTF.

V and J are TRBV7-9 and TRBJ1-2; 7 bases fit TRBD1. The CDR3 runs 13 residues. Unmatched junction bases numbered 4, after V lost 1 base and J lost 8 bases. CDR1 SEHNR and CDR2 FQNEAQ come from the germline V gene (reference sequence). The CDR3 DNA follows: TGTGCCAGCAGCTTAGGGGCAGGGGGAGGCTACACCTTC. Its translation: CASSLGAGGGYTF.

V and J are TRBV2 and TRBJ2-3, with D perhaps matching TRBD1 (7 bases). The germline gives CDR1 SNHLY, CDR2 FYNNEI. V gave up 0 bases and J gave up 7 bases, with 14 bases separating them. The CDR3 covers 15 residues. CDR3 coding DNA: TGTGCCAGCAGTGAAGCGCTTTCAGGGGGGTATACGCAGTATTTT. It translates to CASSEALSGGYTQYF.

The CDR3 DNA sequence: TGTGCCAGCAGCCGCGGGATACAAGAGACCCAGTACTTC. As protein: CASSRGIQETQYF. This rearrangement joins TRBV5-8 to TRBJ2-5, with D tentatively TRBD2 (6 bases). The CDR3 is made up of 13 amino acids. Trimming stripped 4 bases from V and 2 bases from J, with 9 bases between. Germline CDR1 SGHTS, CDR2 YDEGEE.

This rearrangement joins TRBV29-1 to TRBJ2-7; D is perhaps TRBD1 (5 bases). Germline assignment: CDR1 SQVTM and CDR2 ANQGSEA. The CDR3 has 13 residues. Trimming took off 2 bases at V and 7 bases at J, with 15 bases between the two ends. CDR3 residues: CSVESDSGREQYF. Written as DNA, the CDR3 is TGCAGCGTTGAATCCGACAGTGGTCGAGAGCAGTACTTC.

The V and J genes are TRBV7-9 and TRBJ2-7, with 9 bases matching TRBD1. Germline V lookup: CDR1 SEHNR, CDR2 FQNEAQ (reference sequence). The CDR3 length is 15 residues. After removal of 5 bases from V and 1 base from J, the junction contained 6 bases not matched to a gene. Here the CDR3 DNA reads TGTGCCAGCAGCACTCGGACAGGGGAGTCCTACGAGCAGTACTTC. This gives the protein CASSTRTGESYEQYF.

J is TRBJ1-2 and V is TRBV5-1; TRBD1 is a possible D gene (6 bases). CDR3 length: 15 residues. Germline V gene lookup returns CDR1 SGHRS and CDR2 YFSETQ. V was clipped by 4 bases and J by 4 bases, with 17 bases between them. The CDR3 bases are TGCGCCAGCAGCAACAGGACAGCCCTTCGCTATGGCTACACCTTC. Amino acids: CASSNRTALRYGYTF.

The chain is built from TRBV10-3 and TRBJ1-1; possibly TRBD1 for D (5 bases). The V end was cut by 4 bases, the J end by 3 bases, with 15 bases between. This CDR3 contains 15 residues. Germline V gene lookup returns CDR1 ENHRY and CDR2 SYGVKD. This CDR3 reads CAISAWGGEYTEAFF. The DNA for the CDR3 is TGTGCCATCAGTGCCTGGGGGGGGGAGTACACTGAAGCTTTCTTT.

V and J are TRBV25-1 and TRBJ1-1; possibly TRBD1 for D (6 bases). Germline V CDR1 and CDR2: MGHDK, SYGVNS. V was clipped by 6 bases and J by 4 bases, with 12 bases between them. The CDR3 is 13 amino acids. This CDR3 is CASRQGGGTEAFF. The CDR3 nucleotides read TGTGCCAGCAGACAGGGCGGGGGCACTGAAGCTTTCTTT.

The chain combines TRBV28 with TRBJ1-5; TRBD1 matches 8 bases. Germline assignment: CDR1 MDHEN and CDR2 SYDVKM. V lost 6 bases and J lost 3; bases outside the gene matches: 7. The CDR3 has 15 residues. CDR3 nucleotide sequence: TGTGCCAGCAGACCCACAGGGGGGGACAATCAGCCCCAGCATTTT. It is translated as CASRPTGGDNQPQHF.

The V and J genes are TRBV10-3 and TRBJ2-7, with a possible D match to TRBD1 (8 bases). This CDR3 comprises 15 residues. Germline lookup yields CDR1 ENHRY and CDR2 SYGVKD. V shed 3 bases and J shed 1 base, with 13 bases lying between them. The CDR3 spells CAISEQGGGSYEQYF. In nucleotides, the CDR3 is TGTGCCATCAGTGAACAGGGGGGAGGGTCCTACGAGCAGTACTTC.

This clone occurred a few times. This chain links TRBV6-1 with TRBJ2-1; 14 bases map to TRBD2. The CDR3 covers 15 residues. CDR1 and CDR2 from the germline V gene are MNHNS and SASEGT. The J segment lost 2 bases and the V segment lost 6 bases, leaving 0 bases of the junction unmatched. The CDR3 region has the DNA TGTGCCAGCAGGGGACTAGCGGGAGCCTACAATGAGCAGTTCTTC. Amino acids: CASRGLAGAYNEQFF.

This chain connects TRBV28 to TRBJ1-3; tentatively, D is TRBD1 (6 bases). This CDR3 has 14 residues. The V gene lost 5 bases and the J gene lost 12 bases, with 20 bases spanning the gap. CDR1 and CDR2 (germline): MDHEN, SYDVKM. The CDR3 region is CASSPYSTGGFIYF. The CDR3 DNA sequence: TGTGCCAGCAGTCCATATTCGACAGGAGGTTTCATATATTTT.

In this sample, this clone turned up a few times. The CDR3 sequence: CASRRDRLDYGYTF. CDR3 bases: TGTGCCAGCAGACGGGACAGGCTTGACTATGGCTACACCTTC. The chain recombines TRBV6-4 with TRBJ1-2; 8 bases are shared with TRBD1. The J segment lost 3 bases and the V segment lost 6 bases, leaving 6 bases of the junction unmatched. This CDR3 has 14 residues. CDR1 MRHNA and CDR2 SNTAGT come from the germline V gene.

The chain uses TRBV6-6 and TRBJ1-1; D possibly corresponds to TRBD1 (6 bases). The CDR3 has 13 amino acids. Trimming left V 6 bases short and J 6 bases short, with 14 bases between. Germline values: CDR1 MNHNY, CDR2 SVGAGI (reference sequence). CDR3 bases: TGTGCCAGCAGCCGCCGACAGGTCCCTGAAGCTTTCTTT. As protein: CASSRRQVPEAFF.

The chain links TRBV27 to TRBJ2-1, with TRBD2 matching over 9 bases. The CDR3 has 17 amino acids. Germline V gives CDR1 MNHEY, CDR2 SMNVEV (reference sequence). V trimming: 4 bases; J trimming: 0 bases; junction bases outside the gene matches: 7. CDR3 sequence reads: CASSSERGAGSYNEQFF. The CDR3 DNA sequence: TGTGCCAGCAGTTCAGAGCGGGGGGCGGGCTCCTACAATGAGCAGTTCTTC.

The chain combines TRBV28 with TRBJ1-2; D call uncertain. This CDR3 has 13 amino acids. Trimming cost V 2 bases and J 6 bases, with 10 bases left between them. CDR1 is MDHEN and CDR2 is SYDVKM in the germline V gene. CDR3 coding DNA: TGTGCCAGCAGTTTAAGAGGGCGGGATGGCTACACCTTC. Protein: CASSLRGRDGYTF.

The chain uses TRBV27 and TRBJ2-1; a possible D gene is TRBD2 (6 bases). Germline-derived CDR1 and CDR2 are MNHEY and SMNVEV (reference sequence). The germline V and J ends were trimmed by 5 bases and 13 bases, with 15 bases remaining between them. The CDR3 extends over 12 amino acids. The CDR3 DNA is TGTGCCAGCAGTCCCCCGGGACTGTACCAGTTCTTC. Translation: CASSPPGLYQFF.

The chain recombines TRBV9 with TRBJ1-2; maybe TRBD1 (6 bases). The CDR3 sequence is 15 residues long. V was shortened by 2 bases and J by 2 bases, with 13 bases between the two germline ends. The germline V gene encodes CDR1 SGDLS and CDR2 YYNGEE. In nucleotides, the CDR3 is TGTGCCAGCAGCGTTACCGACAGGCCAAACTATGGCTACACCTTC. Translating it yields CASSVTDRPNYGYTF.

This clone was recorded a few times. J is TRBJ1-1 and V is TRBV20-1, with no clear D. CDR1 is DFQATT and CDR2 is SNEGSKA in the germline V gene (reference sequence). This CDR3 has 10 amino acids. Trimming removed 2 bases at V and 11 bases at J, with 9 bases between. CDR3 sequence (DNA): TGCAGTGCTAGAAGCAGGCCTGCTTTCTTT. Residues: CSARSRPAFF.

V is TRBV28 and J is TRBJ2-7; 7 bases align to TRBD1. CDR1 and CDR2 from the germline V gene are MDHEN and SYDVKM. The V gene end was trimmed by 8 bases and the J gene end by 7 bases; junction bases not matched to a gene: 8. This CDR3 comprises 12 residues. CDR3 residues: CASEGTGAEQYF. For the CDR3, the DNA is TGTGCCAGCGAGGGAACAGGGGCGGAGCAGTACTTC.

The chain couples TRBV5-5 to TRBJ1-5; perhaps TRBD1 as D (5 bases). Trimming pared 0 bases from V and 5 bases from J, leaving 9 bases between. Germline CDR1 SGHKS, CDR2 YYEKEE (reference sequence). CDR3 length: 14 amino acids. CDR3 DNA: TGTGCCAGCAGCTTGGGTAGGGGCGATCAGCCCCAGCATTTT. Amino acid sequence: CASSLGRGDQPQHF.